This TCR beta chain was sequenced during a study of regulatory T cells in long-lasting Graves disease. Time point noted: persistent/refractory GD, antithyroid drugs over 5 years with positive TRAb. PBMC-extracted RNA yielded the TCR library. Patients were enrolled at an endocrinology department in Xi'an, China. Libraries of TCR beta came from iRepertoire HTBI primers plus Arm-PCR of CDR3 regions. TCRdb used MiXCR to reprocess the multiplex PCR reads, holding one entry per CDR3 protein. The sample records a few hundred thousand distinct CDR3 sequences, 20% to 25% being singletons. The CDR3 runs to 18 residues. The germline CDR1 and CDR2 sequences are SNHLY and FYNNEI. J gave up 3 bases and V 6 bases, and 12 bases lay outside the gene matches.

The rearrangement uses TRBV2 and TRBJ2-7; 15 bases are shared with TRBD2. Sample: peripheral blood mononuclear cells (PBMCs), taken when the disease was refractory, from a patient treated with antithyroid drugs. This sequence was found in a female donor with Graves disease. DNA of the CDR3: TGTGCCAGCAGCGGCTTAGGAGGACTAGCGGGAGGGGGCTACGAGCAGTACTTC. This sequence encodes CASSGLGGLAGGGYEQYF.